This T cell receptor (beta chain) was identified during a study of metastatic and nonmetastatic thyroid tumors. Study-level background: The authors compared repertoires across blood and tumor or nodule tissue from malignant and benign thyroid patients. Study outcomes and limitations: In both blood and tumor samples, TCR beta diversity was reported significantly higher for malignant than benign nodules.

This clone was counted ten times or more. Its matching antigen is unknown. Treatment of any kind had been given to no patient before thyroid surgery. In the original workflow: CDR3 differences across clinicopathological groups were used to build a distant-metastasis classifier for papillary thyroid cancer. TCRdb redid the clone calls on the PCR reads using MiXCR. It is TCRdb's table, rather than the study itself, that gives the V and J calls and clone size. The sample consists of about 15,000 clones, roughly 19% of them appearing once. V was pared by 1 base and J by 6 bases, with 9 bases between. The CDR3 covers 13 residues. CDR1 SGHAT and CDR2 FQNNGV come from the germline V gene.

The chain is built from TRBV11-2 and TRBJ1-1; D unclear. This clonotype was obtained from a female donor with papillary thyroid cancer or a benign thyroid nodule (not recorded which). Some clones in this sample may be carry-over from other donors' samples. The specimen was blood. The CDR3 reads CASSLGSQSEAFF. CDR3 bases: TGTGCCAGCAGCTTAGGTTCCCAGTCTGAAGCTTTCTTT.